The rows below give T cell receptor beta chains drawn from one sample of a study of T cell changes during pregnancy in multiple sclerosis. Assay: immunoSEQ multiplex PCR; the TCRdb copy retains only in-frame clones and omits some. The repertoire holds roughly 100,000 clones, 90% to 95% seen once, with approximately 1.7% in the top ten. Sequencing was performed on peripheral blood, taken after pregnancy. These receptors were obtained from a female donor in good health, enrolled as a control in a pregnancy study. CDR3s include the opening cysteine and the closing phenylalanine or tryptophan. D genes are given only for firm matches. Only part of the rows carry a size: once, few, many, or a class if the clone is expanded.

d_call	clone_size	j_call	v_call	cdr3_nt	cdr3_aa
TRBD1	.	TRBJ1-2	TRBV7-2	TGTGCCAGCAGCTTAGAATACGACAGGGGGCTCTATGGCTACACCTTC	CASSLEYDRGLYGYTF
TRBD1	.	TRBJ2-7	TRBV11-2	TGTGCCAGCAGCTTAGAACAGGGGTGGTACGAGCAGTACTTC	CASSLEQGWYEQYF
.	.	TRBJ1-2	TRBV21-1	TGTGCCAGCAGCAGAAACCGGGACAGGGCAAGTACTAACTATGGCTACACCTTC	CASSRNRDRASTNYGYTF
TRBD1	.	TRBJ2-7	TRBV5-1	TGCGCCAGCAGCCCGGGGGACAGGAAGTACGGCGAGCAGTACTTC	CASSPGDRKYGEQYF
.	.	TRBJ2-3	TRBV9	TGTGCCAGCAGCGTAGGTAGTCTTGGGGAGGCGCAGTATTTT	CASSVGSLGEAQYF
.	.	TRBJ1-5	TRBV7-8	TGTGCCAGCAGCTTAAAAGGGGATAGCAATCAGCCCCAGCATTTT	CASSLKGDSNQPQHF
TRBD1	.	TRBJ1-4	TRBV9	TGTGCCAGCAGCGTAGCTCCGAGGGGGCAAGGTGAAAAACTGTTTTTT	CASSVAPRGQGEKLFF
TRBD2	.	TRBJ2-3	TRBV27	TGTGCCAGCAGTTTATTTGCTAGCGGTTACACAGATACGCAGTATTTT	CASSLFASGYTDTQYF
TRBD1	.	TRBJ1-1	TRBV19	TGTGCCAGTAGTGGGACAGGGGGCTGGACTGAAGCTTTCTTT	CASSGTGGWTEAFF
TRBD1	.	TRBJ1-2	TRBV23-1	TGCGCCAGCAGTCAATCATTCGTAAAGCCGGGACAGGGTGAGTCCTCATATGGCTACACCTTC	CASSQSFVKPGQGESSYGYTF
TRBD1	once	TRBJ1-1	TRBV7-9	TGTGCCAGCAGCATACAGGGGGCGTACATGAACACTGAAGCTTTCTTT	CASSIQGAYMNTEAFF
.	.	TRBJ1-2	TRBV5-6	TGTGCCAGCAGCCTGGGGCAGGTCTATGGCTACACCTTC	CASSLGQVYGYTF
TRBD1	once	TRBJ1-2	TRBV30	TGTGCCTGGAGTGTTGACAGGGGGCAACAAGGCTACACCTTC	CAWSVDRGQQGYTF
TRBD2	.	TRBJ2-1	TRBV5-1	TGCGCCAGCAGCTTGGAAGGGAGGGGTGAGCAGTTCTTC	CASSLEGRGEQFF
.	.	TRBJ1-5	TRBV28	TGTGCCAGCAGTTTAGGAGGTAGCAATCAGCCCCAGCATTTT	CASSLGGSNQPQHF
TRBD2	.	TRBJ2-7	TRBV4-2	TGTGCCAGCAGCCAGCGGGGGGGAACATTCGAGCAGTACTTC	CASSQRGGTFEQYF
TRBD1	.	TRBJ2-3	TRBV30	TGTGCCTGGAGTCTTCGGACAGGGCGCACAGATACGCAGTATTTT	CAWSLRTGRTDTQYF
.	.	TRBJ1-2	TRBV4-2	TGTGCCAGCAGCCAAGATCTGGGGACGCGGGATAAGGGCTACACCTTC	CASSQDLGTRDKGYTF
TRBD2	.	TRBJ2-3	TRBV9	TGTGCCAGCAGCGTAGGGGAGCGGGGGGCTAGCACAGATACGCAGTATTTT	CASSVGERGASTDTQYF
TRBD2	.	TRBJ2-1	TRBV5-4	TGTGCCAGCAGCTTGGGGCTAGCGGGGGGGCAAGAGCAGTTCTTC	CASSLGLAGGQEQFF
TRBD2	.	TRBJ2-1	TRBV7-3	TGTGCCAGCAGCCTTAGCGGGGGCTACAATGAGCAGTTCTTC	CASSLSGGYNEQFF
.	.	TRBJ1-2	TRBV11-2	TGTGCCAGCAGCTTAGGAGGTCGCTATGGCTACACCTTC	CASSLGGRYGYTF
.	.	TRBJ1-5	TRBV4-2	TGTGCCAGCAGCCACGGGGGCAATCAGCCCCAGCATTTT	CASSHGGNQPQHF
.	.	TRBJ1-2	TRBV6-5	TGTGCCAGCCGTCGGGGGGGTGGCTACACCTTC	CASRRGGGYTF
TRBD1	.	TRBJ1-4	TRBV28	TGTGCCAGCAGTTCCCCAGGAGGGGGCGACGAAAAACTGTTTTTT	CASSSPGGGDEKLFF
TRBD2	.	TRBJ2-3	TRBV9	TGTGCCAGCAGCAGAAGCGGGGGGGCCTTGGATACGCAGTATTTT	CASSRSGGALDTQYF
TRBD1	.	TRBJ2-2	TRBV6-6	TGTGCCAGCAGTTATGCACAGGGGGGTACCGGGGAGCTGTTTTTT	CASSYAQGGTGELFF
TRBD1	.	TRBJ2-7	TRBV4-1	TGCGCCAGCAGCCAATTCGCCGGGACAGGGAGAAGGGAGCAGTACTTC	CASSQFAGTGRREQYF
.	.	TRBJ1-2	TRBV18	TGTGCCAGCTCACCGGGGGGGTATCGCTATGGCTACACCTTC	CASSPGGYRYGYTF
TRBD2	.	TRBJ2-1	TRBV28	TGTGCCAGCAGGCGACTAGCGGGCTCGTACAATGAGCAGTTCTTC	CASRRLAGSYNEQFF
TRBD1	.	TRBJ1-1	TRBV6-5	TGTGCCAGCAGTAGGAAGACAGGGGGTGGCCCACGAGCTTTCTTT	CASSRKTGGGPRAFF
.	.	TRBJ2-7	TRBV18	TGTGCCAGCTCACCGCCCGGAGGACAGACCTACGAGCAGTACTTC	CASSPPGGQTYEQYF
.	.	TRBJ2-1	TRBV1	TGCACCAGCAGCCAAGAGAGGGTCAGGTCCTACAATGAGCAGTTCTTC	CTSSQERVRSYNEQFF
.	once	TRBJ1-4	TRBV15	TGTGCCACCAGCTTTCGGCTTAGCGATGAAAAACTGTTTTTT	CATSFRLSDEKLFF
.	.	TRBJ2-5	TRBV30	TGTGCCTGGAGTGTACTACGGGGGCAAGAGACCCAGTACTTC	CAWSVLRGQETQYF
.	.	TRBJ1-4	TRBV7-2	TGTGCCAGCAGCTTAGAGCTAACTAATGAAAAACTGTTTTTT	CASSLELTNEKLFF
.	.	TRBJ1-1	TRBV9	TGTGCCAGCAGCGTAGATAAATTAGCTGAAGCTTTCTTT	CASSVDKLAEAFF
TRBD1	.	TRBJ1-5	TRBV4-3	TGCGCCAGCAGCCAAGATTTAATCGGGAAGACAGGGGGTCGACAGCCCCAGCATTTT	CASSQDLIGKTGGRQPQHF
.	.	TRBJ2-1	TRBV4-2	TGTGCCAGCAGCCAATTTCTAGGCTCCGATGAGCAGTTCTTC	CASSQFLGSDEQFF
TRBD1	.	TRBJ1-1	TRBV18	TGTGCCAGCTCACCTGGACAGGGGACGACTGAAGCTTTCTTT	CASSPGQGTTEAFF
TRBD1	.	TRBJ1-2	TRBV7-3	TGTGCCAGCAGCTTAGGACAGGCTGGTAACTATGGCTACACCTTC	CASSLGQAGNYGYTF